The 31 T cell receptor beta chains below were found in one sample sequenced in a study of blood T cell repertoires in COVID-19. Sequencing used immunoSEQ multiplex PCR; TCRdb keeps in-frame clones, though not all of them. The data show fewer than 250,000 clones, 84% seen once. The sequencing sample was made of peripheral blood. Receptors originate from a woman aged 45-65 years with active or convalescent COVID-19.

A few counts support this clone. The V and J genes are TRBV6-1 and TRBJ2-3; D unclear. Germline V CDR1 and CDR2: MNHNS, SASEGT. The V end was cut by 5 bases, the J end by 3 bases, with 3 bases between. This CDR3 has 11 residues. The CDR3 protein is CASSQTDTQYF. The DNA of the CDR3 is TGTGCCAGCAGTCAAACAGATACGCAGTATTTT.

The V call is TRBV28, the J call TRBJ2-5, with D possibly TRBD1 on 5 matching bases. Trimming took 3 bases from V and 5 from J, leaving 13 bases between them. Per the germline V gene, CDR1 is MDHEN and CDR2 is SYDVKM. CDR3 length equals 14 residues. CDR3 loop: CASSLVAAGETQYF. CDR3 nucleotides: TGTGCCAGCAGTTTGGTGGCGGCAGGGGAGACCCAGTACTTC.

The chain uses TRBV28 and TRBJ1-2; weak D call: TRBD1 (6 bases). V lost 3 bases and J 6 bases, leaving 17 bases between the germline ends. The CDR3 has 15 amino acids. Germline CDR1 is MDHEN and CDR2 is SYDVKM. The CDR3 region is CASSLGFRGHDGYTF. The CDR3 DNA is TGTGCCAGCAGTTTGGGGTTCAGGGGTCACGATGGCTACACCTTC.

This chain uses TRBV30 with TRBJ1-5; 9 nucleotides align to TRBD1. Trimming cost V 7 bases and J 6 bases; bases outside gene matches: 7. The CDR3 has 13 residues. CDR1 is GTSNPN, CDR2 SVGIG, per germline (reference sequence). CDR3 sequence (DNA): TGTGCCTTCCGGACAGGGGTCGGTCAGCCCCAGCATTTT. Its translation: CAFRTGVGQPQHF. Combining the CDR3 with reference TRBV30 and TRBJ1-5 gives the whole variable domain SQTIHQWPATLVQPVGSPLSLECTVEGTSNPNLYWYRQAAGRGLQLLFYSVGIGQISSEVPQNLSASRPQDRQFILSSKKLLLSDSGFYLCAFRTGVGQPQHFGDGTRLSIL.

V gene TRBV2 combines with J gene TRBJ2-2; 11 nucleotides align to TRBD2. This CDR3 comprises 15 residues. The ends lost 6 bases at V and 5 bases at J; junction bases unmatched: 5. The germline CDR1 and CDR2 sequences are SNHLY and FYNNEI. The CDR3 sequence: CASRRLAGRTGELFF. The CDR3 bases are TGTGCCAGCAGACGACTAGCGGGAAGAACCGGGGAGCTGTTTTTT.

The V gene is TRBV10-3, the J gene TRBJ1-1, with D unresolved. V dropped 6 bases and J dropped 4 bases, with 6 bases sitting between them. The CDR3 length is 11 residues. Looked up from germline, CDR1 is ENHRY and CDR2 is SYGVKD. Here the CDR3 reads CAISRSTEAFF. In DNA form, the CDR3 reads TGTGCCATCAGCCGTAGCACTGAAGCTTTCTTT.

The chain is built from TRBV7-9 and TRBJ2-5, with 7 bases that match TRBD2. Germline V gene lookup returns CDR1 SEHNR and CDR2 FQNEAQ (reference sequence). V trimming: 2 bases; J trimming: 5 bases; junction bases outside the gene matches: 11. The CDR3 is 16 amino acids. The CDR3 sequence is CASSLSGATSGETQYF. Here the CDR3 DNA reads TGTGCCAGCAGCTTAAGCGGGGCCACATCCGGGGAGACCCAGTACTTC.

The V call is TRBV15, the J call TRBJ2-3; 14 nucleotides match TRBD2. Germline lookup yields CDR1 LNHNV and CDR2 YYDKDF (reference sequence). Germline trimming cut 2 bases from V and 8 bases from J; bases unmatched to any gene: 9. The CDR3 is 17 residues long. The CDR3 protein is CATSRKSTSGRAGTQYF. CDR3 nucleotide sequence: TGTGCCACCAGCAGAAAATCGACTAGCGGGAGGGCCGGTACGCAGTATTTT.

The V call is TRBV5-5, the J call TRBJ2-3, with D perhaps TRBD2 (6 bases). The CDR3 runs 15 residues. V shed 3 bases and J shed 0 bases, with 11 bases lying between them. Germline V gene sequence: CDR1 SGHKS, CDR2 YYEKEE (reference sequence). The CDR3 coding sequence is TGTGCCAGCAGCTCACCCGGGAGAAGCACAGATACGCAGTATTTT. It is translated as CASSSPGRSTDTQYF.

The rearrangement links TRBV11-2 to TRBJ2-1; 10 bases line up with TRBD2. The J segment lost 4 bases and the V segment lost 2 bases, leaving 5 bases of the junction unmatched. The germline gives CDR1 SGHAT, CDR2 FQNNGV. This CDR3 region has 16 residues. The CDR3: CASSLKSGGAYNEQFF. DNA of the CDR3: TGTGCCAGCAGCTTAAAAAGCGGGGGGGCATACAATGAGCAGTTCTTC.

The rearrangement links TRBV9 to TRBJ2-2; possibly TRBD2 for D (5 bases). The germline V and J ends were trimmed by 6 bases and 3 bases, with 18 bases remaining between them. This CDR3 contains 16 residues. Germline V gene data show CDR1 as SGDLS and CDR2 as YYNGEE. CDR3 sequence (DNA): TGTGCCAGCACCCACGGGGTATCGGGGTACACCGGGGAGCTGTTTTTT. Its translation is CASTHGVSGYTGELFF. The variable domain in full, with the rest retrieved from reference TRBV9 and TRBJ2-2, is DSGVTQTPKHLITATGQRVTLRCSPRSGDLSVYWYQQSLDQGLQFLIQYYNGEERAKGNILERFSAQQFPDLHSELNLSSLELGDSALYFCASTHGVSGYTGELFFGEGSRLTVL.

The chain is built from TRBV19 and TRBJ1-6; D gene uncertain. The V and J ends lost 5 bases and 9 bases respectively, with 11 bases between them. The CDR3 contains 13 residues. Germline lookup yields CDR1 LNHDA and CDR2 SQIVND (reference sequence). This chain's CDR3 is CASSGPLGSPLHF. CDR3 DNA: TGTGCCAGTAGTGGGCCCTTAGGTTCACCCCTCCACTTT.

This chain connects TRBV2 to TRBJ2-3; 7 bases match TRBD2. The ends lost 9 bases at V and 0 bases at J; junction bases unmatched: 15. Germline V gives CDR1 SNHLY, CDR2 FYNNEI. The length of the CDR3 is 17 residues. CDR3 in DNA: TGTGCCAGGGGAACTAGCGCCCCCTTCGGAAGCACAGATACGCAGTATTTT. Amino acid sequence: CARGTSAPFGSTDTQYF.

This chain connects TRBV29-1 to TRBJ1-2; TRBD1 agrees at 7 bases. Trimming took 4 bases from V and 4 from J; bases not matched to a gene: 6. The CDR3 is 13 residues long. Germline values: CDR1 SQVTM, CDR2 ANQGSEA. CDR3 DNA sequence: TGCAGCGTTGGTACAGGGGATGCCTATGGCTACACCTTC. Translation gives CSVGTGDAYGYTF.

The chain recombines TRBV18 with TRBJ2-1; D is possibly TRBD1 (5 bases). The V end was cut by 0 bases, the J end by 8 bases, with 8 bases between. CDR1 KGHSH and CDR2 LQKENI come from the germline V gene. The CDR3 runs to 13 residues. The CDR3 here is CASSPPKGDEQFF. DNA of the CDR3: TGTGCCAGCTCACCACCGAAAGGGGATGAGCAGTTCTTC.

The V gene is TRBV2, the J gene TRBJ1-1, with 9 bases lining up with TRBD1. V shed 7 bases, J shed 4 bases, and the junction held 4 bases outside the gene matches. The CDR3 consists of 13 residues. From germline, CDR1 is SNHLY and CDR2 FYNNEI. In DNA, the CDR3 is TGTGCCAGCAACCGGGACAGGGTCACTGAAGCTTTCTTT. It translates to CASNRDRVTEAFF.

CDR3 residues: CASSPGATNTEAFF. The CDR3 DNA reads TGTGCCAGCTCACCGGGGGCAACGAACACTGAAGCTTTCTTT. The chain joins TRBV18 to TRBJ1-1; maybe TRBD1 (6 bases). The germline gives CDR1 KGHSH, CDR2 LQKENI. This CDR3 is 14 amino acids long. The V end was cut by 3 bases, the J end by 1 base, with 9 bases between.

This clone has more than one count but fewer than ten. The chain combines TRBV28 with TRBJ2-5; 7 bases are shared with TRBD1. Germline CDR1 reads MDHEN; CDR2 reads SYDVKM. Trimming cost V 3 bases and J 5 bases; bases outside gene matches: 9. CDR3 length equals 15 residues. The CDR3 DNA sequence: TGTGCCAGCAGTTTGCGCGACAGGGTTCGTGAGACCCAGTACTTC. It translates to CASSLRDRVRETQYF.

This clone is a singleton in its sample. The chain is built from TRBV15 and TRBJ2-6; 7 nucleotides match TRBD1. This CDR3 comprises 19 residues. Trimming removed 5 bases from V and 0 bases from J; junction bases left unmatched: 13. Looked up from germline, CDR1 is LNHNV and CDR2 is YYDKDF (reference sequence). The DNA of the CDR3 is TGTGCCACCAGCGCGGTGAGAGCCGGGACAGCCTCTGGGGCCAACGTCCTGACTTTC. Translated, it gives CATSAVRAGTASGANVLTF.

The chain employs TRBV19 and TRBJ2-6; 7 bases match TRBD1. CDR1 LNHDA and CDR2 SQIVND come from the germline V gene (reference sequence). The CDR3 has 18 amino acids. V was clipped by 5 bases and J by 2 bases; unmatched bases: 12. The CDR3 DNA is TGTGCCAGTAGTCTTAGGACAGGTACCCTAGCTGGGGCCAACGTCCTGACTTTC. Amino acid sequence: CASSLRTGTLAGANVLTF.

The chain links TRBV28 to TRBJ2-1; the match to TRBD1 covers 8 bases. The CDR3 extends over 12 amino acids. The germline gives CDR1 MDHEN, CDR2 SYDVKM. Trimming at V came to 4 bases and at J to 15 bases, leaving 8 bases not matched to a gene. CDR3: CASSSLAGGTFF. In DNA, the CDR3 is TGTGCCAGCAGTTCCTTAGCAGGGGGCACGTTCTTC. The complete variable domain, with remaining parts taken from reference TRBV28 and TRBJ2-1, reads DVKVTQSSRYLVKRTGEKVFLECVQDMDHENMFWYRQDPGLGLRLIYFSYDVKMKEKGDIPEGYSVSREKKERFSLILESASTNQTSMYLCASSSLAGGTFFGPGTRLTVL.

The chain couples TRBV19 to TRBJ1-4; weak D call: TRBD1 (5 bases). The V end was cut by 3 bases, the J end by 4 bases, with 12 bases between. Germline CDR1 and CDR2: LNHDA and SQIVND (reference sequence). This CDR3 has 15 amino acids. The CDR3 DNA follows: TGTGCCAGTAGTATGGGGGGACGGTATAATGAAAAACTGTTTTTT. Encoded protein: CASSMGGRYNEKLFF.

The CDR3 DNA reads TGTGCCAGCAGTGGCCCCGCAGCTAATGAAAAACTGTTTTTT. It is translated as CASSGPAANEKLFF. V is TRBV6-6 and J is TRBJ1-4, with D hard to call. Germline CDR1 reads MNHNY; CDR2 reads SVGAGI (reference sequence). The CDR3 has 14 residues. With 5 bases removed from V and 3 bases from J, the gap between germline ends came to 10 bases.

CDR3: CASSEASVTEAFF. The CDR3 DNA follows: TGTGCCAGCAGTGAAGCTAGCGTCACTGAAGCTTTCTTT. The chain couples TRBV6-1 to TRBJ1-1, with no clear D. The V end lost 0 bases, the J end lost 4 bases, and 6 bases lay between the germline ends. Germline CDR1 and CDR2: MNHNS and SASEGT. CDR3 length: 13 amino acids.

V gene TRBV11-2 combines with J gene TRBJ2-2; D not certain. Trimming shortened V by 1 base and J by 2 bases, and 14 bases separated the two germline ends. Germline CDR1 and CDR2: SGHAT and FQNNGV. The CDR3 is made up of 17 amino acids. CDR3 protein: CASSLGSYSINTGELFF. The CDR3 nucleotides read TGTGCCAGCAGCTTAGGGTCTTACTCAATTAACACCGGGGAGCTGTTTTTT.

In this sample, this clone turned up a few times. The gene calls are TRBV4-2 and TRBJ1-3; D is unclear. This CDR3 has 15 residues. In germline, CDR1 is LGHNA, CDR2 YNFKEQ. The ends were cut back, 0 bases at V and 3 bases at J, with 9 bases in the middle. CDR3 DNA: TGTGCCAGCAGCCAAGATATCAGTCTTGGAAACACCATATATTTT. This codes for CASSQDISLGNTIYF.

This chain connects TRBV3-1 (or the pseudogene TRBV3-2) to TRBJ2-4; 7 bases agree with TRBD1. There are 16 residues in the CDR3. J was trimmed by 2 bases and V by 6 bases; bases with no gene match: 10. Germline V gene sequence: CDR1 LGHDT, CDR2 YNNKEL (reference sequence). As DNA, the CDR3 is TGTGCCAGCAGTGAAAAAGGGGGCGCGACCAAAAACATTCAGTACTTC. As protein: CASSEKGGATKNIQYF.

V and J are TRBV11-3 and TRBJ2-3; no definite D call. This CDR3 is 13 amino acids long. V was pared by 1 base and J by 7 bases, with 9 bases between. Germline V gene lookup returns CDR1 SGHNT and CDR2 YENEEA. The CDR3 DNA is TGTGCCAGCAGCTTAGGTCCGGAGTATACGCAGTATTTT. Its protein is CASSLGPEYTQYF.

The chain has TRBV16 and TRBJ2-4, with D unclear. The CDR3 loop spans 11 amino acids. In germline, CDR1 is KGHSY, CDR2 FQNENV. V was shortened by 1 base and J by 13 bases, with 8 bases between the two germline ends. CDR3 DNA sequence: TGTGCCAGCAGCCAATACGGTGAACAGTACTTC. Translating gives CASSQYGEQYF.

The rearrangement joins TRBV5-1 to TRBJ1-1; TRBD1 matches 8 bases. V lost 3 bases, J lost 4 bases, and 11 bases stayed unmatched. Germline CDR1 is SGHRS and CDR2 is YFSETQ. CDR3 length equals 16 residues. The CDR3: CASSSSGGVQGTEAFF. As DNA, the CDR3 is TGCGCCAGCAGCTCATCAGGGGGCGTTCAGGGCACTGAAGCTTTCTTT.

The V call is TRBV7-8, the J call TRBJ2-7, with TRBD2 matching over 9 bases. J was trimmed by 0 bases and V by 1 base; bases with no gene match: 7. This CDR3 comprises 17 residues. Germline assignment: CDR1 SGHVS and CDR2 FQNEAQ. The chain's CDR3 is CASSLGVVAGDSYEQYV. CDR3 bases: TGTGCCAGCAGCTTAGGAGTCGTAGCGGGGGACTCCTACGAGCAGTACGTC.